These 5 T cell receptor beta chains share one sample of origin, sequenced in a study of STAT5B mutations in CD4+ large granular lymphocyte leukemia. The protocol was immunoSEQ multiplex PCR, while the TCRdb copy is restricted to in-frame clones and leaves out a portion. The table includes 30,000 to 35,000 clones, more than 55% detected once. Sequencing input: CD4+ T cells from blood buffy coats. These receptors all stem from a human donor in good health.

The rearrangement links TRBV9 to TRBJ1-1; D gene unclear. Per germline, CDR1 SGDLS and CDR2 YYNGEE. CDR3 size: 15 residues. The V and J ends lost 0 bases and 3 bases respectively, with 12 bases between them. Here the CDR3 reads CASSVAVGRDTEAFF. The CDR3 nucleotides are TGTGCCAGCAGCGTAGCGGTGGGGAGGGACACTGAAGCTTTCTTT. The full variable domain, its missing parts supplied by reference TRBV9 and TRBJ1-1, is DSGVTQTPKHLITATGQRVTLRCSPRSGDLSVYWYQQSLDQGLQFLIQYYNGEERAKGNILERFSAQQFPDLHSELNLSSLELGDSALYFCASSVAVGRDTEAFFGQGTRLTVV.

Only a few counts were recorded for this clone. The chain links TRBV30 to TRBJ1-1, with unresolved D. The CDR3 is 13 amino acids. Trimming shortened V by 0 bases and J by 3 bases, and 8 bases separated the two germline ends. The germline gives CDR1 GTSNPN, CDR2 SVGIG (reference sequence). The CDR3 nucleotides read TGTGCCTGGAGTGTATCAGGTTACACTGAAGCTTTCTTT. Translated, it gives CAWSVSGYTEAFF.

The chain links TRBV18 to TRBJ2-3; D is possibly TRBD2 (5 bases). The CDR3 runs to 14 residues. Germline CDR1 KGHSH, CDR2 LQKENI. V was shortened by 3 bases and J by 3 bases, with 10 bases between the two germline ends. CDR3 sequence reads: CASSPGGGTDTQYF. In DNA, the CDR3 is TGTGCCAGCTCACCTGGTGGAGGTACAGATACGCAGTATTTT.

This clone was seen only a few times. CDR3 coding DNA: TGTGCCAGCAGTGACTCGGATAACAGGGCAGAAGCCGGGGAGCTGTTTTTT. This translates into CASSDSDNRAEAGELFF. The V call is TRBV6-4, the J call TRBJ2-2; maybe TRBD1 (6 bases). Germline values: CDR1 MRHNA, CDR2 SNTAGT. V lost 0 bases, J lost 6 bases, and 17 bases lay in between. The CDR3 runs 17 residues.

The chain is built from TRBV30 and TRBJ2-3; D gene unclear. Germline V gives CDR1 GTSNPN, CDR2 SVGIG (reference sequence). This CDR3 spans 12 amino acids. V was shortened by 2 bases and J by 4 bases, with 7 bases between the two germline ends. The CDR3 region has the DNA TGTGCCTGGAGTTCTCTAGCAGATACGCAGTATTTT. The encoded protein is CAWSSLADTQYF.